This is a list of T cell receptor beta chains from one sample in a study of OX40 agonist ivuxolimab in advanced cancers. TCRdb keeps only in-frame clones here, not all; method: immunoSEQ multiplex PCR. The sample comprises fewer than 100,000 clones, around nine tenths of which are singletons, and 6.2% rests with the top ten. Specimen: CD4+ or CD8+ T cells sorted from blood, collected in a trial of the OX40 agonist ivuxolimab. Every receptor here comes from an adult with an advanced solid tumor such as melanoma, head and neck, liver or kidney cancer. CDR3s include the opening cysteine and the closing phenylalanine or tryptophan. Fields, in order: J gene, clone size, D gene, V gene, CDR3 protein, CDR3 DNA. The D gene is left open where the match is weak. For some rows the clone size is stated as once, few or many, or as a class when expanded; others skip it.

J: TRBJ1-5; size: -; D: -; V: TRBV6-6; CDR3: CASSYSSSNQPQHF; DNA: TGTGCCAGCAGTTACTCGAGTAGCAATCAGCCCCAGCATTTT
J: TRBJ1-1; size: -; D: -; V: TRBV7-3; CDR3: CASSSRGLSTEAFF; DNA: TGTGCCAGCAGTTCACGGGGACTGAGCACTGAAGCTTTCTTT
J: TRBJ1-5; size: -; D: TRBD1; V: TRBV25-1; CDR3: CASRQGWQPQHF; DNA: TGTGCCAGTCGACAGGGGTGGCAGCCCCAGCATTTT
J: TRBJ1-1; size: once; D: -; V: TRBV9; CDR3: CASSAHQTDTEAFF; DNA: TGTGCCAGCAGCGCCCATCAGACCGACACTGAAGCTTTCTTT
J: TRBJ1-3; size: -; D: -; V: TRBV5-6; CDR3: CASSPAIRVSGNTIYF; DNA: TGTGCCAGCAGCCCCGCGATCAGGGTCTCTGGAAACACCATATATTTT
J: TRBJ1-3; size: few; D: TRBD1; V: TRBV18; CDR3: CASSSFPGTGSQESGNTIYF; DNA: TGTGCCAGCTCATCTTTTCCCGGGACAGGGAGTCAGGAATCTGGAAACACCATATATTTT
J: TRBJ2-6; size: once; D: TRBD2; V: TRBV28; CDR3: CASSTRGLADDSGANVLTF; DNA: TGTGCCAGCAGTACAAGAGGCCTAGCGGATGACTCTGGGGCCAACGTCCTGACTTTC
J: TRBJ1-4; size: -; D: TRBD1; V: TRBV4-1; CDR3: CASSFTIAGTGNNEKLFF; DNA: TGCGCCAGCAGCTTCACGATAGCCGGGACAGGGAACAATGAAAAACTGTTTTTT
J: TRBJ1-6; size: -; D: -; V: TRBV6-1; CDR3: CASSGHPYNSPLHF; DNA: TGTGCCAGCAGTGGGCATCCTTATAATTCACCCCTCCACTTT
J: TRBJ2-7; size: -; D: -; V: TRBV5-5; CDR3: CASRGDPGTDEQYF; DNA: TGTGCCAGCAGGGGGGACCCAGGAACTGACGAGCAGTACTTC
J: TRBJ2-7; size: -; D: TRBD1; V: TRBV19; CDR3: CASSIRGQGSSYEQYF; DNA: TGTGCCAGTAGTATAAGGGGACAGGGTAGCTCCTACGAGCAGTACTTC
J: TRBJ2-7; size: -; D: -; V: TRBV28; CDR3: CASSSPVGSYEQYF; DNA: TGTGCCAGCAGTTCACCCGTGGGCTCCTACGAGCAGTACTTC
J: TRBJ2-1; size: -; D: TRBD2; V: TRBV11-2; CDR3: CASSSRTSGTVYNEQFF; DNA: TGTGCCAGCAGCTCCCGGACTAGCGGGACCGTCTACAATGAGCAGTTCTTC
J: TRBJ2-7; size: once; D: TRBD1; V: TRBV5-1; CDR3: CASSLESGTGGEQYF; DNA: TGCGCCAGCAGCCTTGAATCCGGGACAGGGGGTGAGCAGTACTTC
J: TRBJ1-1; size: -; D: -; V: TRBV30; CDR3: CASVGRVDTEAFF; DNA: TGTGCCTCTGTGGGGAGGGTGGACACTGAAGCTTTCTTT
J: TRBJ2-7; size: -; D: -; V: TRBV19; CDR3: CASSIAAGVEQYF; DNA: TGTGCCAGTAGTATCGCGGCAGGGGTCGAGCAGTACTTC
J: TRBJ1-5; size: -; D: -; V: TRBV6-1; CDR3: CASLEVSNQPQHF; DNA: TGTGCCAGCCTAGAAGTCAGCAATCAGCCCCAGCATTTT
J: TRBJ2-7; size: -; D: TRBD2; V: TRBV30; CDR3: CAWSSLAGGYEQYF; DNA: TGTGCCTGGAGTTCGCTAGCGGGAGGCTACGAGCAGTACTTC
J: TRBJ2-5; size: -; D: -; V: TRBV9; CDR3: CASSVGPGLQETQYF; DNA: TGTGCCAGCAGCGTAGGCCCAGGCCTCCAAGAGACCCAGTACTTC
J: TRBJ2-3; size: -; D: -; V: TRBV5-4; CDR3: CASSLSSSGADTQYF; DNA: TGTGCCAGCAGCCTGAGCTCCTCGGGCGCAGATACGCAGTATTTT
J: TRBJ2-1; size: -; D: -; V: TRBV11-3; CDR3: CASSSGAGGNEQFF; DNA: TGTGCCAGCAGCAGCGGGGCAGGGGGCAATGAGCAGTTCTTC
J: TRBJ1-1; size: -; D: -; V: TRBV12-2; CDR3: CASRLDAPRAFF; DNA: TGTGCAAGTCGCTTAGACGCCCCGAGGGCTTTCTTT
J: TRBJ1-5; size: few; D: -; V: TRBV19; CDR3: CASSNRGLREGNQPQHF; DNA: TGTGCCAGTAGTAACCGGGGATTGAGAGAGGGGAATCAGCCCCAGCATTTT
J: TRBJ2-7; size: once; D: TRBD1; V: TRBV29-1; CDR3: CSVRDSSYEQYF; DNA: TGCAGCGTTAGGGACAGTTCCTACGAGCAGTACTTC
J: TRBJ2-7; size: -; D: -; V: TRBV15; CDR3: CATSRVPEDYEQYF; DNA: TGTGCCACCAGCAGAGTCCCGGAAGACTACGAGCAGTACTTC
J: TRBJ2-1; size: -; D: TRBD2; V: TRBV28; CDR3: CASSPQPTRLAGYNEQFF; DNA: TGTGCCAGCAGTCCGCAGCCCACACGACTAGCGGGCTACAATGAGCAGTTCTTC
J: TRBJ1-4; size: -; D: TRBD1; V: TRBV6-1; CDR3: CASRDGQGTNEKLFF; DNA: TGTGCCAGCAGAGACGGACAGGGAACGAATGAAAAACTGTTTTTT
J: TRBJ2-4; size: -; D: TRBD1; V: TRBV7-9; CDR3: CASSRQGLTKNIQYF; DNA: TGTGCCAGCAGCCGACAGGGGTTAACCAAAAACATTCAGTACTTC
J: TRBJ1-6; size: -; D: -; V: TRBV6-1; CDR3: CASSRDQLGSPLHF; DNA: TGTGCCAGCAGTCGGGACCAACTGGGGTCACCCCTCCACTTT
J: TRBJ1-6; size: -; D: -; V: TRBV6-5; CDR3: CASSYSWRGSPLHF; DNA: TGTGCCAGCAGTTATTCCTGGAGGGGTTCACCCCTCCACTTT
J: TRBJ2-5; size: -; D: -; V: TRBV30; CDR3: CAWSVGGETQYF; DNA: TGTGCCTGGAGTGTTGGGGGGGAGACCCAGTACTTC
J: TRBJ2-1; size: -; D: -; V: TRBV6-5; CDR3: CASSYRVGGGKNEQFF; DNA: TGTGCCAGCAGTTACAGGGTTGGGGGGGGCAAAAATGAGCAGTTCTTC
J: TRBJ1-3; size: -; D: TRBD1; V: TRBV7-2; CDR3: CASSFTQGARNTIYF; DNA: TGTGCCAGCAGCTTCACACAGGGGGCTAGAAACACCATATATTTT
J: TRBJ2-7; size: -; D: -; V: TRBV9; CDR3: CASSVAQSYEQYF; DNA: TGTGCCAGCAGCGTAGCCCAATCCTACGAGCAGTACTTC
J: TRBJ1-6; size: -; D: -; V: TRBV2; CDR3: CASGTDLGSPLHF; DNA: TGTGCCAGTGGGACGGACCTCGGGTCACCCCTCCACTTT
J: TRBJ1-1; size: -; D: -; V: TRBV11-1; CDR3: CASSLINTEAFF; DNA: TGTGCCAGCAGCTTAATCAACACTGAAGCTTTCTTT
J: TRBJ2-7; size: -; D: -; V: TRBV5-5; CDR3: CASSRPSYEQYF; DNA: TGTGCCAGCAGCCGGCCCTCCTACGAGCAGTACTTC
J: TRBJ2-5; size: -; D: -; V: TRBV6-1; CDR3: CASSVTPPETQYF; DNA: TGTGCCAGCAGTGTTACCCCCCCAGAGACCCAGTACTTC
J: TRBJ1-5; size: -; D: -; V: TRBV6-1; CDR3: CASRQGRINNQPQHF; DNA: TGTGCCAGCAGACAGGGAAGAATAAACAATCAGCCCCAGCATTTT
J: TRBJ2-7; size: -; D: -; V: TRBV5-4; CDR3: CASSFRSYEQYF; DNA: TGTGCCAGCAGCTTTCGCTCCTACGAGCAGTACTTC
J: TRBJ1-5; size: -; D: -; V: TRBV7-9; CDR3: CASSSQGQPQHF; DNA: TGTGCCAGCAGCTCGCAGGGTCAGCCCCAGCATTTT
J: TRBJ2-3; size: -; D: -; V: TRBV7-3; CDR3: CASSPLAGTPTDTQYF; DNA: TGTGCCAGCAGCCCCCTGGCGGGGACGCCCACAGATACGCAGTATTTT
J: TRBJ1-1; size: -; D: TRBD1; V: TRBV19; CDR3: CASTTGQGSRGNTEAFF; DNA: TGTGCCAGTACCACGGGACAGGGCTCGAGGGGGAACACTGAAGCTTTCTTT
J: TRBJ2-2; size: -; D: -; V: TRBV19; CDR3: CASSIGGRTWELFF; DNA: TGTGCCAGTAGTATAGGGGGTAGAACGTGGGAGCTGTTTTTT
J: TRBJ2-7; size: -; D: -; V: TRBV30; CDR3: CAWSERTANPYEQYF; DNA: TGTGCCTGGAGTGAAAGGACCGCAAATCCCTACGAGCAGTACTTC
J: TRBJ2-7; size: -; D: TRBD2; V: TRBV19; CDR3: CASSIAASGGHEQYF; DNA: TGTGCCAGTAGTATAGCGGCTAGCGGGGGCCACGAGCAGTACTTC
J: TRBJ2-7; size: medium-sized; D: TRBD1; V: TRBV7-2; CDR3: CASSRRDRGSEQYF; DNA: TGTGCCAGCAGCCGCAGGGACAGGGGAAGCGAGCAGTACTTC
J: TRBJ2-7; size: few; D: -; V: TRBV7-2; CDR3: CASSLAVHEQYF; DNA: TGTGCCAGCAGCTTAGCGGTACACGAGCAGTACTTC
J: TRBJ2-7; size: -; D: -; V: TRBV5-4; CDR3: CASSMRPPYEQYF; DNA: TGTGCCAGCAGCATGCGGCCCCCCTACGAGCAGTACTTC
J: TRBJ2-4; size: -; D: -; V: TRBV21-1; CDR3: CASSMRTGGGDIQYF; DNA: TGTGCCAGCAGCATGAGGACGGGAGGGGGGGACATTCAGTACTTC
J: TRBJ1-1; size: -; D: -; V: TRBV19; CDR3: CASSIQVAGTEAFF; DNA: TGTGCCAGTAGTATCCAGGTAGCGGGCACTGAAGCTTTCTTT
J: TRBJ2-1; size: -; D: TRBD2; V: TRBV18; CDR3: CASSRERGSYNEQFF; DNA: TGTGCCAGCTCACGAGAGCGGGGGTCCTACAATGAGCAGTTCTTC
J: TRBJ1-5; size: -; D: TRBD1; V: TRBV19; CDR3: CASSRYTGTGDLANQPQHF; DNA: TGTGCCAGTAGTAGGTACACCGGGACAGGGGATCTAGCCAATCAGCCCCAGCATTTT
J: TRBJ1-2; size: once; D: -; V: TRBV6-6; CDR3: CASTRASNYGYTF; DNA: TGTGCCAGCACTCGGGCTTCTAACTATGGCTACACCTTC
J: TRBJ2-1; size: -; D: -; V: TRBV18; CDR3: CASSSQVSEQFF; DNA: TGTGCCAGCTCATCACAGGTTTCGGAGCAGTTCTTC
J: TRBJ2-1; size: few; D: -; V: TRBV5-1; CDR3: CASSDSGTNYNEQFF; DNA: TGCGCCAGCAGCGATTCCGGGACAAACTACAATGAGCAGTTCTTC
J: TRBJ1-1; size: once; D: -; V: TRBV18; CDR3: CASSPGQENTEAFF; DNA: TGTGCCAGCTCACCAGGGCAGGAGAACACTGAAGCTTTCTTT
J: TRBJ1-2; size: -; D: TRBD1; V: TRBV28; CDR3: CASRLGGTGDYGYTF; DNA: TGTGCCAGCAGGCTTGGGGGGACAGGGGACTATGGCTACACCTTC
J: TRBJ1-5; size: -; D: -; V: TRBV19; CDR3: CASSTDGPDQPQHF; DNA: TGTGCCAGTAGTACCGACGGGCCCGATCAGCCCCAGCATTTT
J: TRBJ2-5; size: -; D: TRBD2; V: TRBV11-2; CDR3: CASSSSLLTSGGVGETQYF; DNA: TGTGCCAGCAGCTCCAGCCTATTGACTAGCGGGGGGGTCGGGGAGACCCAGTACTTC